This T cell receptor beta chain comes out of a study of graft-versus-host responses after intestinal transplantation (dated by TCRdb to the early 2020s). Context from the whole study: Recipients received multivisceral, liver-intestinal, or isolated intestinal transplants. To identify alloreactive clones, pre-transplant mixed lymphocyte reaction products were sequenced and then compared with unstimulated pre-transplant donor and recipient T cells. A peak of at least 4% donor T cells among recipient peripheral blood mononuclear cells was the definition used for donor T cell macrochimerism. Every recipient was given anti-thymocyte globulin induction, then maintenance tacrolimus and steroids for two to three years. Rather than being sequenced by the commercial service, samples from three later patients were sequenced in-house on an Illumina MiSeq and processed with MiXCR. Graft-versus-host and host-versus-graft alloreactive T cell clones were tracked in the graft, circulation and bone marrow after intestinal transplantation using bulk TCR-beta CDR3 sequencing. The cohort enrolled about two dozen intestinal transplant recipients, one of whom was a retransplant, and a few patients without pretransplant specimens were excluded. Results and caveats for the whole study, not just this receptor: Early after transplant, peak levels of circulating GvH clones were associated with declines in HvG clones. The relatively low number and heterogeneity of intestinal transplant patients limited the conclusions. Patients with donor T cell macrochimerism had high GvH to HvG T cell clonal ratios in their allografts. GvH clones turned up in recipient bone marrow, with some appearing earlier in ileal mucosa or blood, a pattern consistent with an intestinal mucosal origin.

Library preparation employed the immunoSEQ multiplex PCR assay. High-throughput TCR-beta CDR3 sequencing of genomic DNA from most patients was performed by Adaptive Biotechnologies. On the authors' methods: Adaptive's ImmunoSEQ software supplied the TCR sequencing data for more than 15 patients, while MiXCR and VDJtools were used to process a few other patients. Because the origin of CDR3 nucleotide sequences shared between donor and recipient could not be assigned, those sequences were removed. To be classed as alloreactive, a clone needed at least 2-fold expansion over unstimulated cells and a minimum CFSE-low frequency of 0.002% (template counts) or 0.001% (read counts). Clones were considered mappable if detected in sequenced pre-transplant spleen, lymph node, or MLR CFSE-low populations of the donor or recipient. The cumulative frequency of alloreactive clones was calculated as a percentage of all sequences, weighted by copy number. The table was pulled from immuneACCESS by TCRdb, which kept in-frame rearrangements only. Such tables lose some clones; where checked, under half of the loss comes from unresolved V genes, and the rest has no known cause. For V, J and clone size, that table is used; D and trimming come from the DNA. For this sample the table gives 13,000 to 15,000 clones, of which approximately 80% were detected only once. The leading ten clones occupy approximately 4.1% of the sample.

To isolate intraepithelial and lamina propria lymphocytes from graft specimens, dithiothreitol, EDTA incubations and collagenase D digestion were used. Bulk TCR-beta sequencing was performed on serial intestinal graft biopsy specimens collected as late as 600 days after transplant. The CDR3 sequence holds 17 residues, the cysteine and phenylalanine included. CDR3 DNA only is kept here, 51 bases in frame from base 1. The germline V gene gives CDR1 as MDHEN and CDR2 as SYDVKM. The V and J ends are trimmed by 6 bases and 1 base, leaving 16 bases between them. A word on this clone: The antigen it binds to is not known. No base-level quality is on record; no much larger clone is a single base apart.

The sample here was ileum tissue, taken 27 days after intestinal transplant. This sequence was found in a human patient who received an intestinal transplant, so some T cells may come from the graft donor. This sequence uses TRBV28 and TRBJ1-6, with the D gene uncertain. The CDR3 in this case is CASSSNRGRSYNSPLHF. The nucleotide sequence is TGTGCCAGCAGCTCCAACAGAGGGAGGTCCTATAATTCACCCCTCCACTTT. Joined to the reference TRBV28 and TRBJ1-6 proteins, this CDR3 gives the full variable domain: DVKVTQSSRYLVKRTGEKVFLECVQDMDHENMFWYRQDPGLGLRLIYFSYDVKMKEKGDIPEGYSVSREKKERFSLILESASTNQTSMYLCASSSNRGRSYNSPLHFGNGTRLTVT.